This TCR beta chain was captured in a study of blood T cell repertoires in COVID-19. Study context: COVID-19 samples, acute and convalescent, were from the United States, Italy and Spain. T cells, B-cell-depleted T cells, or PBMCs supplied cDNA or gDNA.

Original processing notes: Scientists estimated how many nucleated cells there were by amplifying reference gene primers. The data were produced by immunoSEQ multiplex PCR, yet TCRdb's version contains in-frame clones alone and is incomplete. The D gene and trimming were derived from the DNA, and the V and J assignments and clone size from that table. Of a few hundred thousand clones listed, around 86% are singletons. V was pared by 3 bases and J by 7 bases, with 14 bases between. The CDR3 loop spans 15 amino acids. CDR1 is SGHRS and CDR2 is YFSETQ in the germline V gene. The chain carries TRBV5-1 and TRBJ1-6, with D possibly matching TRBD1 (5 bases). The specimen sequenced was peripheral blood. The TCR sequence derives from a woman aged 25 to 45 with active or convalescent COVID-19. In DNA form, the CDR3 reads TGCGCCAGCAGCTCAGGGTCCCCGTTCAATTCACCCCTCCACTTT. This codes for CASSSGSPFNSPLHF. The full variable domain, its missing parts supplied by reference TRBV5-1 and TRBJ1-6, is KAGVTQTPRYLIKTRGQQVTLSCSPISGHRSVSWYQQTPGQGLQFLFEYFSETQRNKGNFPGRFSGRQFSNSRSEMNVSTLELGDSALYLCASSSGSPFNSPLHFGNGTRLTVT.